Below, 12 T cell receptor beta chains from the same sample are listed, as sequenced in a study of T cell responses to AZD1222 COVID-19 vaccine. The table came from immunoSEQ multiplex PCR; TCRdb's copy has only in-frame clones and leaves some out. This table holds about 180,000 clones, around nine tenths found once. The sequencing used peripheral blood, collected on day 0 of AZD1222 vaccination. The receptors derive from an adult in good health.

The chain combines TRBV7-8 with TRBJ1-5; 7 positions match TRBD1. V lost 5 bases to trimming and J lost 2 bases; unmatched junction nucleotides: 3. The CDR3 sequence is 14 residues long. Germline CDR1 and CDR2: SGHVS and FQNEAQ. CDR3 amino acids: CASSATGGNQPQHF. Written as DNA, the CDR3 is TGTGCCAGCAGCGCTACAGGGGGCAATCAGCCCCAGCATTTT.

The chain combines TRBV5-6 with TRBJ1-2; no clear D. This CDR3 contains 15 residues. Trimming took off 2 bases at V and 4 bases at J, with 15 bases between the two ends. Per the germline V gene, CDR1 is SGHDT and CDR2 is YYEEEE. The CDR3 here is CASSFNGLGGYGYTF. For the CDR3, the DNA is TGTGCCAGCAGCTTTAATGGGTTAGGAGGCTATGGCTACACCTTC.

The chain carries TRBV6-6 and TRBJ2-1, with D uncertain. The CDR3 has 16 amino acids. Germline loops: CDR1 MNHNY, CDR2 SVGAGI (reference sequence). V was pared by 2 bases and J by 8 bases, with 19 bases between. In DNA form, the CDR3 reads TGTGCCAGCAGTTACGGCCGCTACTCCGACATTGATGAGCAGTTCTTC. Translation gives CASSYGRYSDIDEQFF.

V is TRBV15 and J is TRBJ1-4; 7 nucleotides match TRBD1. The CDR3 runs to 14 residues. Germline V gene sequence: CDR1 LNHNV, CDR2 YYDKDF (reference sequence). V dropped 0 bases and J dropped 5; count of bases not matched to a gene: 0. CDR3 DNA sequence: TGTGCCACCAGCAGAGACAGGGGGAATGAAAAACTGTTTTTT. Protein sequence: CATSRDRGNEKLFF. Combining the CDR3 with reference TRBV15 and TRBJ1-4 gives the whole variable domain DAMVIQNPRYQVTQFGKPVTLSCSQTLNHNVMYWYQQKSSQAPKLLFHYYDKDFNNEADTPDNFQSRRPNTSFCFLDIRSPGLGDTAMYLCATSRDRGNEKLFFGSGTQLSVL.

This clone has a handful of counts. Other nucleotide sequences in the sample specify the same CDR3. The rearrangement joins TRBV28 to TRBJ2-3; 10 nucleotides match TRBD2. After removal of 1 base from V and 5 bases from J, the junction contained 3 bases not matched to a gene. Germline-derived CDR1 and CDR2 are MDHEN and SYDVKM. This CDR3 contains 15 residues. The CDR3 DNA reads as TGTGCCAGCAGTTTATTAGCGGGAGGAGAAGATACGCAGTATTTT. It codes for CASSLLAGGEDTQYF.

The gene calls are TRBV6-2 or TRBV6-3 and TRBJ2-5, with D tentatively TRBD1 or TRBD2 (5 bases each). The CDR3 has 16 amino acids. The V gene lost 2 bases and the J gene lost 5 bases, with 18 bases spanning the gap. The germline gives CDR1 MNHEY, CDR2 SVGEGT. The DNA for the CDR3 is TGTGCCAGCAGTTACGGGGGATTGGGGCCAGCGGAGACCCAGTACTTC. It yields the protein CASSYGGLGPAETQYF.

The CDR3 bases are TGTGCCAGCAGCCCCAGACTAGCGGGAGGCCCCGGGGAGCTGTTTTTT. Residues: CASSPRLAGGPGELFF. This chain uses TRBV6-2 or TRBV6-3 with TRBJ2-2, with 13 bases lining up with TRBD2. J was trimmed by 6 bases and V by 6 bases; bases with no gene match: 7. CDR1 MNHEY and CDR2 SVGEGT come from the germline V gene. The CDR3 contains 16 residues.

The rearrangement links TRBV4-3 to TRBJ2-1; D gene uncertain. This CDR3 has 14 residues. V gave up 3 bases and J gave up 8 bases, with 14 bases separating them. Germline values: CDR1 LGHNA, CDR2 YSLEER. The DNA of the CDR3 is TGCGCCAGCAGCCATTTAAACACCCGGGATGAGCAGTTCTTC. Its translation is CASSHLNTRDEQFF.

The rearrangement links TRBV5-1 to TRBJ2-5, with 11 bases that match TRBD2. The CDR3 runs to 15 residues. Germline CDR1 reads SGHRS; CDR2 reads YFSETQ. V was pared by 2 bases and J by 1 base, with 1 base of the junction left unmatched. CDR3 in amino acids: CASSFSGGGQETQYF. The CDR3 coding sequence is TGCGCCAGCAGCTTTAGCGGGGGGGGCCAAGAGACCCAGTACTTC.

On this clone itself: Sequence at one end of the junction differs from germline and may be a read error. The chain is built from TRBV10-3 and TRBJ2-4; perhaps TRBD1 as D (6 bases). Germline loops: CDR1 ENHRY, CDR2 SYGVKD. The CDR3 is 17 residues long. The CDR3 region is CAISDSGTRGIKDIQYF. The CDR3 DNA follows: TGTGCCATCAGTGATTCCGGGACAAGGGGGATCAAAGACATTCAGTACTTC.

This rearrangement joins TRBV30 to TRBJ1-1, with unresolved D. The germline V gene encodes CDR1 GTSNPN and CDR2 SVGIG (reference sequence). This CDR3 contains 11 residues. With 3 bases removed from V and 4 bases from J, the gap between germline ends came to 6 bases. DNA for the CDR3: TGTGCCTGGAGCGTGAGCACTGAAGCTTTCTTT. It specifies CAWSVSTEAFF.

The CDR3 DNA follows: TGTGCCTGGAGTTTGAACGGGGCAGGTAACAATGAGCAGTTCTTC. Translating it yields CAWSLNGAGNNEQFF. The genes are TRBV30 and TRBJ2-1; D may match TRBD1 or TRBD2 (5 bases each). Per the germline V gene, CDR1 is GTSNPN and CDR2 is SVGIG (reference sequence). Trimming cost V 2 bases and J 5 bases, with 16 bases left between them. CDR3 length equals 15 residues.